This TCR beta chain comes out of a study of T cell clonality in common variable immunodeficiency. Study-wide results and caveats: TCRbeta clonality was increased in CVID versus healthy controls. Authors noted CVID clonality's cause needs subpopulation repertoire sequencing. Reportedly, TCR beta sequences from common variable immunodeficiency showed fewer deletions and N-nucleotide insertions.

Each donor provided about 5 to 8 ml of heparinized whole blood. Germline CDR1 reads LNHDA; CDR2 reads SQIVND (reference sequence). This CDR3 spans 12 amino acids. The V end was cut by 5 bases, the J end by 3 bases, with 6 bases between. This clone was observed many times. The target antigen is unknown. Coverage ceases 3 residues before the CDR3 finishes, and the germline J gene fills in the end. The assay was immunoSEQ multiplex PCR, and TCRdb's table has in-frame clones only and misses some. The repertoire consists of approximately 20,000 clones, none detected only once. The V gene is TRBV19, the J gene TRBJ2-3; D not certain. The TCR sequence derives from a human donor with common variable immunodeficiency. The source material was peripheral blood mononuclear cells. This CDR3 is CASSPRTDTQYF. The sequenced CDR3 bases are TGTGCCAGTAGTCCAAGGACAGATACG.